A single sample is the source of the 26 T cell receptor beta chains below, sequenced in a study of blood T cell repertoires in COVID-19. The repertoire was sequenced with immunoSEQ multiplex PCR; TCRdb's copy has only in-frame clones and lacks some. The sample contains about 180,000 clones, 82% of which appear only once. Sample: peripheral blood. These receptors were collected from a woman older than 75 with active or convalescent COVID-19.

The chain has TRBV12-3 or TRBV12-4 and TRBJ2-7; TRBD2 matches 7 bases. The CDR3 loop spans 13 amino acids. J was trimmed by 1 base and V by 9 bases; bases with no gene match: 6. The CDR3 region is CASGLLASYEQYF. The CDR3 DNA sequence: TGTGCCAGTGGTCTACTAGCGTCCTACGAGCAGTACTTC.

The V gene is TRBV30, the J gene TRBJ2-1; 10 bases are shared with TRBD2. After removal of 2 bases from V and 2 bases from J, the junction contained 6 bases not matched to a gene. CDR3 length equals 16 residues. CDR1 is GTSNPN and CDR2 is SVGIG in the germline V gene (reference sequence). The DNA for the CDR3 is TGTGCCTGGAGTCTAACCGGGACTAGCGCCTACAATGAGCAGTTCTTC. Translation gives CAWSLTGTSAYNEQFF.

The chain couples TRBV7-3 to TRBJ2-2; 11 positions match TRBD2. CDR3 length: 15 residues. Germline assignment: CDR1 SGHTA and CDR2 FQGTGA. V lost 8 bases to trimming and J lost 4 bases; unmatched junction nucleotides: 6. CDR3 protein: CASGRTSGSTGELFF. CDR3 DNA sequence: TGTGCCAGCGGACGGACTAGCGGGTCCACCGGGGAGCTGTTTTTT.

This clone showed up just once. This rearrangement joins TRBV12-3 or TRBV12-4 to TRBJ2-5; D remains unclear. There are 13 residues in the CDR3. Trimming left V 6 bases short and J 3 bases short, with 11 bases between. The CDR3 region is CASSPRREETQYF. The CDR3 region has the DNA TGTGCCAGCAGCCCCAGACGGGAAGAGACCCAGTACTTC.

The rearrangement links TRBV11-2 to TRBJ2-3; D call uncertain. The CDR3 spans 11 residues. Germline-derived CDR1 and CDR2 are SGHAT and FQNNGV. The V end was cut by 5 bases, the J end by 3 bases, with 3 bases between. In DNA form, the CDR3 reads TGTGCCAGCAGCGTAACAGATACGCAGTATTTT. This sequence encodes CASSVTDTQYF.

CDR3 protein: CASSGTSGRAADTQYF. As DNA, the CDR3 is TGTGCCAGCAGTGGGACTAGCGGGAGGGCCGCAGATACGCAGTATTTT. The chain carries TRBV28 and TRBJ2-3, with 16 positions matching TRBD2. Trimming removed 5 bases from V and 4 bases from J; junction bases left unmatched: 3. CDR1 is MDHEN and CDR2 is SYDVKM in the germline V gene. The CDR3 covers 16 residues.

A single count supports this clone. CDR3 sequence (DNA): TGTGCCACCAGCAGAAGACTAGCGGGAGGGACAGATACGCAGTATTTT. Amino acids: CATSRRLAGGTDTQYF. This rearrangement joins TRBV15 to TRBJ2-3; 14 nucleotides align to TRBD2. CDR3 length equals 16 residues. The V gene end was trimmed by 2 bases and the J gene end by 3 bases; junction bases not matched to a gene: 1. Germline V CDR1 and CDR2: LNHNV, YYDKDF (reference sequence).

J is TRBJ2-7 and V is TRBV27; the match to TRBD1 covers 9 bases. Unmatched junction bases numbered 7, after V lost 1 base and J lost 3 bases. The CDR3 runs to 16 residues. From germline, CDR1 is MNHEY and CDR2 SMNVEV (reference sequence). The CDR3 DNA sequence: TGTGCCAGCAGTTTATATCCGGGACAGGGCCGCTACGAGCAGTACTTC. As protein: CASSLYPGQGRYEQYF.

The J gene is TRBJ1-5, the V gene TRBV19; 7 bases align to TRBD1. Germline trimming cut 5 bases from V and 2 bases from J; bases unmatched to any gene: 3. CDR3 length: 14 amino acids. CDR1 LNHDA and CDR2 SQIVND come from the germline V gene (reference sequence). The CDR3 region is CASSETGGNQPQHF. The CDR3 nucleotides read TGTGCCAGTAGTGAAACAGGGGGCAATCAGCCCCAGCATTTT.

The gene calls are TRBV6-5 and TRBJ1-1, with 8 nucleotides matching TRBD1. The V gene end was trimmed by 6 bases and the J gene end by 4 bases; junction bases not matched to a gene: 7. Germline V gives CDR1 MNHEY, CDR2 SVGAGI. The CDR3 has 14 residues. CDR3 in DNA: TGTGCCAGCAGCGACCAGGGGGCCATCACTGAAGCTTTCTTT. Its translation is CASSDQGAITEAFF.

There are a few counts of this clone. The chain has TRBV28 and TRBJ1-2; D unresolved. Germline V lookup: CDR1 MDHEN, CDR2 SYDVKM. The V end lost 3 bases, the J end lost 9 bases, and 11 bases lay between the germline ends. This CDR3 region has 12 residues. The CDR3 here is CASSFQAWSYTF. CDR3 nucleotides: TGTGCCAGCAGTTTCCAGGCTTGGAGCTACACCTTC.

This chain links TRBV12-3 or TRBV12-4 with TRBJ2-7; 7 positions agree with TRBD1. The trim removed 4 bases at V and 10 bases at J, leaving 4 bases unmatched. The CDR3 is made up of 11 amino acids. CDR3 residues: CASSSGGVQYF. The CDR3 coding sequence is TGTGCCAGCAGTTCAGGGGGTGTTCAGTACTTC.

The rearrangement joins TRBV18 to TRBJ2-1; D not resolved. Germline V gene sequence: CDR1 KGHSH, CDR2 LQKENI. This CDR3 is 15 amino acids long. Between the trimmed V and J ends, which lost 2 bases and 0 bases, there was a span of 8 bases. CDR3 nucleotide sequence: TGTGCCAGCTCACCAGCGGCGAGCTCCTACAATGAGCAGTTCTTC. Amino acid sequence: CASSPAASSYNEQFF.

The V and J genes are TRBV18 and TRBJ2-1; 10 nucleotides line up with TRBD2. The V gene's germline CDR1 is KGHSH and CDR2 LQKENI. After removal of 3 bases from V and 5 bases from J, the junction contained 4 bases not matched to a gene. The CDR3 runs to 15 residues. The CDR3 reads CASSPLGLADNEQFF. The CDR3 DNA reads TGTGCCAGCTCACCGTTAGGACTAGCGGACAATGAGCAGTTCTTC.

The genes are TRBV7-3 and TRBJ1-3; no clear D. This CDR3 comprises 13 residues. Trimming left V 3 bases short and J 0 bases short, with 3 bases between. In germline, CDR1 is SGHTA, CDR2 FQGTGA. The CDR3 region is CASSFGSGNTIYF. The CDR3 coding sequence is TGTGCCAGCAGCTTCGGCTCTGGAAACACCATATATTTT.

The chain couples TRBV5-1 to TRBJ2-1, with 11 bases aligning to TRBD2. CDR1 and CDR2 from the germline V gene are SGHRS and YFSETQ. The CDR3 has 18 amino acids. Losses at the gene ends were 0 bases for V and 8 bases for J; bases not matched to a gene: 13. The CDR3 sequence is CASSLATLAGVFFYEQFF. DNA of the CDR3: TGCGCCAGCAGCTTGGCCACACTAGCGGGAGTTTTTTTCTATGAGCAGTTCTTC.

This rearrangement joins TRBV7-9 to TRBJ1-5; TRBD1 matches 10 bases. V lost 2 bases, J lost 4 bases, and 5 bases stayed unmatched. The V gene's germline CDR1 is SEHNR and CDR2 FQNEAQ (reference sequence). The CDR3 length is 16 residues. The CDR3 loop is CASSLIGTGENQPQHF. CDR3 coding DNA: TGTGCCAGCAGCTTAATAGGGACAGGGGAGAATCAGCCCCAGCATTTT.

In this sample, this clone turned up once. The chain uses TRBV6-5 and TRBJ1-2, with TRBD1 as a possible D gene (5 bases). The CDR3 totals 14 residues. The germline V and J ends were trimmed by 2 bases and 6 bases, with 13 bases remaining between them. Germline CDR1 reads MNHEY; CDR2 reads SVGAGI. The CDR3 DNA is TGTGCCAGCAGTTACGGGCGGGGGGATCATGGCTACACCTTC. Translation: CASSYGRGDHGYTF.

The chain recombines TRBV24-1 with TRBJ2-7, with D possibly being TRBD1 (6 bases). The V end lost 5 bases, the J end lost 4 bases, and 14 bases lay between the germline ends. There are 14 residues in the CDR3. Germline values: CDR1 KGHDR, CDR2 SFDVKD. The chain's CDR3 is CATSVQDRRYEQYF. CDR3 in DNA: TGTGCCACCAGTGTTCAGGACAGACGGTACGAGCAGTACTTC.

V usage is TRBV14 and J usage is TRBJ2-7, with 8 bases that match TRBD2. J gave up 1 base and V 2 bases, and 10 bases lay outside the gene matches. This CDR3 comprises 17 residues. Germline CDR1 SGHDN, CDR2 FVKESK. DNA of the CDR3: TGTGCCAGCAGCCAATTCTTCCGCACTAGCGGTTCCTACGAGCAGTACTTC. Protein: CASSQFFRTSGSYEQYF.

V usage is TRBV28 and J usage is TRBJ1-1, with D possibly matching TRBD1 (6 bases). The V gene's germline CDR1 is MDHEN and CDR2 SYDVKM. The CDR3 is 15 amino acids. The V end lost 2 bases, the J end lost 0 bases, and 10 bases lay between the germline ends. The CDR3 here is CASSLTGNVNTEAFF. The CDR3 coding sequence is TGTGCCAGCAGTTTAACAGGGAATGTGAACACTGAAGCTTTCTTT. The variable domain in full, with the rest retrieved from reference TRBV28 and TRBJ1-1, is DVKVTQSSRYLVKRTGEKVFLECVQDMDHENMFWYRQDPGLGLRLIYFSYDVKMKEKGDIPEGYSVSREKKERFSLILESASTNQTSMYLCASSLTGNVNTEAFFGQGTRLTVV.

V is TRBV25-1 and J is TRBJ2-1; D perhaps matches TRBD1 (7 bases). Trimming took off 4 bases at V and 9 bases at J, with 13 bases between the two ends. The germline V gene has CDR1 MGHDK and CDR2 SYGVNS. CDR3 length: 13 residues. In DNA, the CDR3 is TGTGCCAGCAGTGGCCTCCAGGGGGGTGAGCAGTTCTTC. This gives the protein CASSGLQGGEQFF.

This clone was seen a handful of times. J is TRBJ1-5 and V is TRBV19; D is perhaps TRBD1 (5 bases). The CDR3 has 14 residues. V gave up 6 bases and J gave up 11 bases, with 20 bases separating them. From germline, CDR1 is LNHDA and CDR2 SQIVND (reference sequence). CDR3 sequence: CASSGHPTPQAQHF. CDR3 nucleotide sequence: TGTGCCAGTAGCGGACATCCGACCCCCCAGGCCCAGCATTTT. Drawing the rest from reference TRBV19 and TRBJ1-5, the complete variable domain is DGGITQSPKYLFRKEGQNVTLSCEQNLNHDAMYWYRQDPGQGLRLIYYSQIVNDFQKGDIAEGYSVSREKKESFPLTVTSAQKNPTAFYLCASSGHPTPQAQHFGDGTRLSIL.

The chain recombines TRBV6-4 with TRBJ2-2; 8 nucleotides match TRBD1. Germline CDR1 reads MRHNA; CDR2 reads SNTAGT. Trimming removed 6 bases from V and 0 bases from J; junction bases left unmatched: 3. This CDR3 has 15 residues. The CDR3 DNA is TGTGCCAGCAGCCGACAGGGGACGAACACCGGGGAGCTGTTTTTT. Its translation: CASSRQGTNTGELFF.

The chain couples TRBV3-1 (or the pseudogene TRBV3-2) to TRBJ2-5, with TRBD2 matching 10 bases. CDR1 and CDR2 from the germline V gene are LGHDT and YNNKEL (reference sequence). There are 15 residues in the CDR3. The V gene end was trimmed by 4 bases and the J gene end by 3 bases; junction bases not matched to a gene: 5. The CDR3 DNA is TGTGCCAGCAGCCCCCCGGGACTAGCGAAAGAGACCCAGTACTTC. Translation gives CASSPPGLAKETQYF.

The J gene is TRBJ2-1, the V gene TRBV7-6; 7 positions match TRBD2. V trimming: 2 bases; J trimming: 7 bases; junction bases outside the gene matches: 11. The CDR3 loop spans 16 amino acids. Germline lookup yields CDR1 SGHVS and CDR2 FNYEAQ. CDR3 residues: CASSLHGSGAWNEQFF. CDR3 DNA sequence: TGTGCCAGCAGCTTACATGGCAGCGGGGCCTGGAATGAGCAGTTCTTC.